Below, 26 T cell receptor beta chains from the same sample are listed, as sequenced in a study of T-cell reconstitution after alpha-beta-depleted transplantation in children. Preparing the TCRbeta library involved the use of unique molecular identifiers. Each CDR3 protein gets one entry after TCRdb re-called the PCR reads with MiXCR. The sample holds around 270,000 distinct CDR3 sequences; about a tenth are singletons and the top ten take 7.5%. The source material was PBMCs, sampled before TCRalphabeta/CD19-depleted stem cell transplant. Receptor source: a boy younger than two with acute myeloid leukemia, due to receive a stem cell transplant.

This clonotype has at least ten counts. This chain joins TRBV6-1 and TRBJ1-2; D is possibly TRBD1 (6 bases). This CDR3 comprises 14 residues. CDR1 is MNHNS and CDR2 is SASEGT in the germline V gene. V was shortened by 6 bases and J by 4 bases, with 15 bases between the two germline ends. The CDR3 region is CASRAPGGPYGYTF. CDR3 nucleotide sequence: TGTGCCAGCAGAGCCCCTGGGGGCCCCTATGGCTACACCTTC.

This clonotype has at least ten counts. The chain links TRBV27 to TRBJ2-5; 7 bases are shared with TRBD1. The ends lost 5 bases at V and 2 bases at J; junction bases unmatched: 5. The CDR3 runs 14 residues. Looked up from germline, CDR1 is MNHEY and CDR2 is SMNVEV (reference sequence). The CDR3 region has the DNA TGTGCCAGCAGTCCAGACAGGGATCAAGAGACCCAGTACTTC. It is translated as CASSPDRDQETQYF.

The gene calls are TRBV18 and TRBJ2-7, with 7 bases lining up with TRBD1. The CDR3 sequence is 15 residues long. The germline CDR1 and CDR2 sequences are KGHSH and LQKENI. V was pared by 3 bases and J by 3 bases, with 8 bases of the junction left unmatched. CDR3 protein: CASSPGQFSFYEQYF. CDR3 bases: TGTGCCAGCTCACCGGGACAGTTTAGCTTCTACGAGCAGTACTTC.

This clonotype was recorded many times. V usage is TRBV4-2 and J usage is TRBJ2-5; D uncertain. The CDR3 length is 12 residues. Trimming stripped 0 bases from V and 4 bases from J, with 3 bases between. CDR1 is LGHNA, CDR2 YNFKEQ, per germline. The CDR3: CASSQEGETQYF. Written as DNA, the CDR3 is TGTGCCAGCAGCCAAGAGGGAGAGACCCAGTACTTC.

A few counts support this clonotype. This chain connects TRBV6-5 to TRBJ2-2; possibly TRBD2 for D (6 bases). Germline CDR1 reads MNHEY; CDR2 reads SVGAGI. This CDR3 comprises 16 residues. V was shortened by 0 bases and J by 4 bases, with 12 bases between the two germline ends. This CDR3 is CASSYSGLPVTGELFF. CDR3 DNA sequence: TGTGCCAGCAGTTACTCCGGACTACCGGTCACCGGGGAGCTGTTTTTT.

This clonotype was recorded at least ten times. The rearrangement uses TRBV21-1 and TRBJ1-4. TRBV21-1 is recorded as a pseudogene. The CDR3 contains 16 residues. As DNA, the CDR3 is TGTGCCAGCAGTTGTCAGGACCTTGCAACTAATGAAAAACTGTTTTTT. Translation: CASSCQDLATNEKLFF.

This clonotype appeared many times. The CDR3 DNA reads as TGTGCCATCAGTGACTCCCCGTTCGGCGGGGCCTCCACAGATACGCAGTATTTT. Its protein is CAISDSPFGGASTDTQYF. This sequence joins TRBV10-3 and TRBJ2-3; D is perhaps TRBD2 (6 bases). The V end lost 3 bases, the J end lost 2 bases, and 21 bases lay between the germline ends. Germline CDR1 ENHRY, CDR2 SYGVKD. The CDR3 spans 18 residues.

There are many counts of this clonotype. The V call is TRBV12-3 or TRBV12-4, the J call TRBJ2-7, with D unresolved. This CDR3 has 15 amino acids. V lost 6 bases, J lost 0 bases, and 15 bases lay in between. CDR3 coding DNA: TGTGCCAGCAGCGCCCCCGGGCGGAGCTCCTACGAGCAGTACTTC. This translates into CASSAPGRSSYEQYF.

This clonotype was counted many times. The genes are TRBV6-1 and TRBJ2-1, with D possibly being TRBD2 (5 bases). CDR3 length equals 15 residues. Between the trimmed V and J ends, which lost 7 bases and 4 bases, there was a span of 17 bases. CDR1 MNHNS and CDR2 SASEGT come from the germline V gene. The CDR3 here is CASNQDYDLYNEQFF. The CDR3 DNA sequence: TGTGCCAGCAATCAAGACTACGACTTATACAATGAGCAGTTCTTC.

This clonotype was seen a few times. The CDR3 reads CASSPFSGVGSYNEQFF. The CDR3 region has the DNA TGTGCCAGCTCCCCGTTTAGCGGGGTCGGCTCCTACAATGAGCAGTTCTTC. V gene TRBV18 combines with J gene TRBJ2-1; 8 bases line up with TRBD2. CDR1 and CDR2 from the germline V gene are KGHSH and LQKENI. V shed 6 bases, J shed 0 bases, and the junction held 10 bases outside the gene matches. The CDR3 loop spans 17 amino acids.

This clonotype has ten or more counts. The chain joins TRBV15 to TRBJ2-7, with 7 bases identical to TRBD1. The CDR3 extends over 15 amino acids. Germline V gene lookup returns CDR1 LNHNV and CDR2 YYDKDF (reference sequence). Unmatched junction bases numbered 5, after V lost 3 bases and J lost 0 bases. CDR3 nucleotide sequence: TGTGCCACCAGCAGCTTACAGGGGATCTCCTACGAGCAGTACTTC. It specifies CATSSLQGISYEQYF. Filled out from reference TRBV15 and TRBJ2-7, the complete variable domain reads DAMVIQNPRYQVTQFGKPVTLSCSQTLNHNVMYWYQQKSSQAPKLLFHYYDKDFNNEADTPDNFQSRRPNTSFCFLDIRSPGLGDTAMYLCATSSLQGISYEQYFGPGTRLTVT.

At least ten counts were recorded for this clonotype. V usage is TRBV12-3 or TRBV12-4 and J usage is TRBJ2-1, with unresolved D. Trimming left V 5 bases short and J 9 bases short, with 17 bases between. The CDR3 is made up of 14 amino acids. Here the CDR3 reads CASSPPFWATEQFF. The CDR3 region has the DNA TGTGCCAGCAGTCCCCCGTTCTGGGCTACTGAGCAGTTCTTC.

This clonotype occurred many times. The chain couples TRBV6-5 to TRBJ2-3, with D tentatively TRBD1 (6 bases). The CDR3 runs 15 residues. Germline-derived CDR1 and CDR2 are MNHEY and SVGAGI. Trimming took 4 bases from V and 5 from J, leaving 16 bases between them. CDR3 in DNA: TGTGCCAGCAGTTCCCAGGGGCAAAGAATAGATACGCAGTATTTT. This sequence encodes CASSSQGQRIDTQYF.

This clonotype was counted only a few times. This chain links TRBV3-1 with TRBJ2-7; 7 bases are shared with TRBD1. The CDR3 sequence is 16 residues long. V dropped 1 base and J dropped 3; count of bases not matched to a gene: 9. Germline V gene lookup returns CDR1 LGHDT and CDR2 YNNKEL (reference sequence). In DNA form, the CDR3 reads TGTGCCAGCAGCCAAGCCCTTGGACAGGCGAGCTACGAGCAGTACTTC. Protein product: CASSQALGQASYEQYF.

This clonotype was observed at least ten times. The chain is built from TRBV6-1 and TRBJ1-1; the D is unclear. Between the trimmed V and J ends, which lost 6 bases and 6 bases, there was a span of 14 bases. In germline, CDR1 is MNHNS, CDR2 SASEGT. CDR3 length equals 13 residues. Here the CDR3 reads CASSNGYDSEAFF. CDR3 sequence (DNA): TGTGCCAGCAGCAACGGTTATGATTCTGAAGCTTTCTTT.

Comment on this clonotype: A much larger clone lies a single base off, so this may be a read error. This rearrangement joins TRBV12-3 or TRBV12-4 to TRBJ1-5; TRBD1 matches at 12 bases. The CDR3 spans 14 residues. J lost 3 bases, V lost 8 bases, and 2 bases had no gene match. The CDR3 loop reads CASGTGGFNQPQHF. CDR3 bases: TGTGCCAGCGGGACAGGGGGCTTCAATCAGCCCCAGCATTTT.

This clonotype was detected many times. The chain carries TRBV5-1 and TRBJ2-5; 7 nucleotides agree with TRBD1. Germline values: CDR1 SGHRS, CDR2 YFSETQ. CDR3 length: 15 amino acids. The trim removed 2 bases at V and 4 bases at J, leaving 8 bases unmatched. The CDR3 protein is CASSLIRQGGETQYF. DNA of the CDR3: TGCGCCAGCAGCTTAATCCGACAGGGTGGAGAGACCCAGTACTTC.

This clonotype occurred many times. This chain connects TRBV14 to TRBJ2-5, with 11 bases aligning to TRBD2. The germline V gene has CDR1 SGHDN and CDR2 FVKESK. The ends lost 0 bases at V and 4 bases at J; junction bases unmatched: 1. The CDR3 runs to 15 residues. The DNA of the CDR3 is TGTGCCAGCAGCCAAGAGGGGACTAGCGGAGAGACCCAGTACTTC. Translating it yields CASSQEGTSGETQYF. Full variable domain (missing parts from reference TRBV14 and TRBJ2-5): EAGVTQFPSHSVIEKGQTVTLRCDPISGHDNLYWYRRVMGKEIKFLLHFVKESKQDESGMPNNRFLAERTGGTYSTLKVQPAELEDSGVYFCASSQEGTSGETQYFGPGTRLLVL.

This clonotype was seen at least ten times. V gene TRBV7-6 combines with J gene TRBJ2-7, with a weak D call TRBD1 (5 bases). The CDR3 runs to 14 residues. The germline V gene encodes CDR1 SGHVS and CDR2 FNYEAQ. V gave up 2 bases and J gave up 4 bases, with 12 bases separating them. Here the CDR3 reads CASSLFPGNYEQYF. The CDR3 bases are TGTGCCAGCAGCTTATTCCCAGGGAATTACGAGCAGTACTTC.

The sample holds many counts of this clonotype. Here the CDR3 DNA reads TGCAGCGTTTGTCCCTACAATGAGCAGTTCTTC. It translates to CSVCPYNEQFF. V is TRBV29-1 and J is TRBJ2-1; no reliable D call. The CDR3 covers 11 residues. CDR1 SQVTM and CDR2 ANQGSEA come from the germline V gene. Trimming stripped 5 bases from V and 2 bases from J, with 4 bases between.

This clonotype was detected many times. The J gene is TRBJ1-1, the V gene TRBV7-6; no definite D call. V lost 1 base and J 4 bases, leaving 7 bases between the germline ends. Germline V gene sequence: CDR1 SGHVS, CDR2 FNYEAQ. The CDR3 length is 13 residues. Here the CDR3 reads CASSLGSGTEAFF. The DNA for the CDR3 is TGTGCCAGCAGCTTAGGGTCGGGCACTGAAGCTTTCTTT.

The chain couples TRBV14 to TRBJ2-1, with D unclear. Germline loops: CDR1 SGHDN, CDR2 FVKESK. CDR3 length equals 14 residues. V lost 0 bases, J lost 4 bases, and 7 bases lay in between. This CDR3 reads CASSQERRYNEQFF. The CDR3 bases are TGTGCCAGCAGCCAAGAGCGCAGATACAATGAGCAGTTCTTC.

In its sample, this clonotype was seen many times. The chain joins TRBV29-1 to TRBJ2-7; 12 nucleotides line up with TRBD2. The V gene's germline CDR1 is SQVTM and CDR2 ANQGSEA. The CDR3 has 15 residues. Trimming at V came to 0 bases and at J to 2 bases, leaving 2 bases not matched to a gene. Here the CDR3 DNA reads TGCAGCGTTGAAGACCCTAGCGGGAGGGCCTACGAGCAGTACTTC. Its translation: CSVEDPSGRAYEQYF.

V is TRBV5-6 and J is TRBJ2-4; 8 bases are a match to TRBD2. V was pared by 7 bases and J by 3 bases, with 3 bases of the junction left unmatched. Germline values: CDR1 SGHDT, CDR2 YYEEEE. The CDR3 loop spans 13 amino acids. The CDR3, as DNA: TGTGCCAGCGCGGGGGGAGGCAAAAACATTCAGTACTTC. Protein product: CASAGGGKNIQYF. The whole variable domain, remainder taken from reference TRBV5-6 and TRBJ2-4, is DAGVTQSPTHLIKTRGQQVTLRCSPKSGHDTVSWYQQALGQGPQFIFQYYEEEERQRGNFPDRFSGHQFPNYSSELNVNALLLGDSALYLCASAGGGKNIQYFGAGTRLSVL.

This chain connects TRBV20-1 to TRBJ2-7; 9 bases agree with TRBD1. Germline trimming cut 0 bases from V and 6 bases from J; bases unmatched to any gene: 3. Germline lookup yields CDR1 DFQATT and CDR2 SNEGSKA (reference sequence). This CDR3 spans 13 amino acids. The CDR3 DNA sequence: TGCAGTGCTAGAGATCCGACAGGGGGCGAGCAGTACTTC. Translation gives CSARDPTGGEQYF.

This clonotype was found many times. The chain combines TRBV18 with TRBJ2-1; 13 bases match TRBD2. Germline lookup yields CDR1 KGHSH and CDR2 LQKENI. The CDR3 loop spans 14 amino acids. The junction had 2 bases not matched to a gene; V was cut back by 5 bases and J by 7 bases. CDR3 sequence: CASSAGLAGNEQFF. CDR3 bases: TGTGCCAGCTCAGCGGGACTAGCGGGAAATGAGCAGTTCTTC. Variable domain in full (rest from reference TRBV18 and TRBJ2-1): NAGVMQNPRHLVRRRGQEARLRCSPMKGHSHVYWYRQLPEEGLKFMVYLQKENIIDESGMPKERFSAEFPKEGPSILRIQQVVRGDSAAYFCASSAGLAGNEQFFGPGTRLTVL.